Each of the 24 T cell receptor beta chains below was sequenced from the same sample in a study of blood T cell repertoires in COVID-19. TCRdb's table, derived via immunoSEQ multiplex PCR, lists solely in-frame clones and lacks some. The sample lists some 41,000 clones, about 86% occurring once. Sequencing was done on a sample of peripheral blood. Receptors were obtained from a man in his forties with active COVID-19.

The chain is built from TRBV9 and TRBJ2-3; D remains unclear. The CDR3 runs 13 residues. Germline V CDR1 and CDR2: SGDLS, YYNGEE. Trimming removed 0 bases at V and 3 bases at J, with 5 bases between. The CDR3 region has the DNA TGTGCCAGCAGCGTAGTTAGAACAGATACGCAGTATTTT. As protein: CASSVVRTDTQYF. Using reference TRBV9 and TRBJ2-3 for the parts outside the CDR3, the full variable domain is DSGVTQTPKHLITATGQRVTLRCSPRSGDLSVYWYQQSLDQGLQFLIQYYNGEERAKGNILERFSAQQFPDLHSELNLSSLELGDSALYFCASSVVRTDTQYFGPGTRLTVL.

The gene calls are TRBV7-6 and TRBJ2-2; TRBD1 agrees at 11 bases. In germline, CDR1 is SGHVS, CDR2 FNYEAQ. This CDR3 comprises 16 residues. J was trimmed by 0 bases and V by 5 bases; bases with no gene match: 2. The CDR3 DNA is TGTGCCAGCAGCCCGGGACAGGGGGCGAACACCGGGGAGCTGTTTTTT. As protein: CASSPGQGANTGELFF.

The CDR3 DNA reads TGTGCCAGCAGCTTATGGACTAGCCTGAATGGGGCCCAGTACTTC. Encoded protein: CASSLWTSLNGAQYF. This chain uses TRBV5-6 with TRBJ2-5; TRBD2 agrees at 8 bases. This CDR3 is 15 amino acids long. Trimming removed 2 bases from V and 9 bases from J; junction bases left unmatched: 12. Germline values: CDR1 SGHDT, CDR2 YYEEEE.

The chain carries TRBV28 and TRBJ1-3, with D unresolved. The CDR3 sequence is 14 residues long. Germline lookup yields CDR1 MDHEN and CDR2 SYDVKM. V lost 3 bases and J 0 bases, leaving 6 bases between the germline ends. CDR3: CASSFPGSGNTIYF. The CDR3 nucleotides are TGTGCCAGCAGTTTTCCGGGCTCTGGAAACACCATATATTTT. Using reference TRBV28 and TRBJ1-3 for the parts outside the CDR3, the full variable domain is DVKVTQSSRYLVKRTGEKVFLECVQDMDHENMFWYRQDPGLGLRLIYFSYDVKMKEKGDIPEGYSVSREKKERFSLILESASTNQTSMYLCASSFPGSGNTIYFGEGSWLTVV.

CDR3 coding DNA: TGTGCCAGTAGTATGGACAGCCCCTACGAGCAGTACTTC. This gives the protein CASSMDSPYEQYF. The chain is built from TRBV19 and TRBJ2-7; D possibly corresponds to TRBD1 (6 bases). Germline-derived CDR1 and CDR2 are LNHDA and SQIVND (reference sequence). The CDR3 has 13 residues. V was shortened by 3 bases and J by 2 bases, with 8 bases between the two germline ends.

This chain joins TRBV3-1 (or the pseudogene TRBV3-2) and TRBJ2-3; a weak D match, TRBD2 (6 bases). Germline lookup yields CDR1 LGHDT and CDR2 YNNKEL (reference sequence). V was shortened by 4 bases and J by 0 bases, with 17 bases between the two germline ends. The CDR3 loop spans 17 amino acids. The CDR3 nucleotides read TGTGCCAGCAGCCTTTGGTGGGGGGACCCTAGCACAGATACGCAGTATTTT. It codes for CASSLWWGDPSTDTQYF.

The chain has TRBV7-6 and TRBJ2-7; tentative D call: TRBD1 (6 bases). CDR1 is SGHVS, CDR2 FNYEAQ, per germline. Deletions cut 5 bases from V and 3 bases from J, with 11 bases between. The CDR3 is 13 amino acids. This CDR3 is CASSHGQFYEQYF. The DNA of the CDR3 is TGTGCCAGCAGCCACGGACAGTTCTACGAGCAGTACTTC.

The chain employs TRBV29-1 and TRBJ2-7, with a weak D call TRBD2 (7 bases). Trimming removed 4 bases from V and 3 bases from J, with 16 bases in between. This CDR3 has 14 residues. Germline CDR1 reads SQVTM; CDR2 reads ANQGSEA. In nucleotides, the CDR3 is TGCAGCGTTGGAGGGGAGGGGGAGGACTACGAGCAGTACTTC. It codes for CSVGGEGEDYEQYF.

This clone was picked up a small number of times. This chain uses TRBV5-1 with TRBJ2-7, with D perhaps TRBD1 (6 bases). From germline, CDR1 is SGHRS and CDR2 YFSETQ. This CDR3 is built from 14 residues. V was cut by 4 bases and J by 3 bases, with 14 bases left in between. The DNA of the CDR3 is TGCGCCAGCAGCGAACAGGGTATTGGCTACGAGCAGTACTTC. Translated, it gives CASSEQGIGYEQYF.

The chain has TRBV5-4 and TRBJ2-7, with D tentatively TRBD1 (6 bases). Germline lookup yields CDR1 SGHNT and CDR2 YYREEE (reference sequence). V was trimmed by 4 bases and J by 4 bases, leaving 21 bases between them. This CDR3 has 16 residues. The CDR3 nucleotides are TGTGCCAGCAGCCCCAATCTGGACAGACAGCCGTACGAGCAGTACTTC. Amino acid sequence: CASSPNLDRQPYEQYF.

The chain couples TRBV28 to TRBJ2-3; 9 bases match TRBD1. Germline V gives CDR1 MDHEN, CDR2 SYDVKM. This CDR3 region has 15 residues. Trimming took 5 bases from V and 4 from J; bases not matched to a gene: 7. CDR3 in DNA: TGTGCCAGCAGTCTCCTGACAGGGGGATCAGATACGCAGTATTTT. It is translated as CASSLLTGGSDTQYF.

The V gene is TRBV5-4, the J gene TRBJ2-5; the D gene is possibly TRBD2 (6 bases). V lost 0 bases and J 3 bases, leaving 15 bases between the germline ends. Germline V gives CDR1 SGHNT, CDR2 YYREEE (reference sequence). The CDR3 is 16 amino acids. This chain's CDR3 is CASSLAQQTSKETQYF. CDR3 bases: TGTGCCAGCAGCTTGGCCCAGCAGACTAGTAAAGAGACCCAGTACTTC.

This chain links TRBV19 with TRBJ1-2; D unclear. The germline CDR1 and CDR2 sequences are LNHDA and SQIVND (reference sequence). This CDR3 is built from 16 residues. V shed 5 bases and J shed 7 bases, with 23 bases lying between them. CDR3 amino acids: CASSVSRLRNVGGYTF. The CDR3 DNA reads TGTGCCAGTAGTGTATCACGGTTGAGGAACGTTGGTGGCTACACCTTC.

V gene TRBV9 combines with J gene TRBJ2-3, with 13 bases identical to TRBD2. Germline loops: CDR1 SGDLS, CDR2 YYNGEE. This CDR3 has 17 residues. V lost 2 bases and J lost 5; bases outside the gene matches: 8. The CDR3, as DNA: TGTGCCAGCAGCGTCCCGATCGGACTAGCGGGAGTAGATACGCAGTATTTT. This translates into CASSVPIGLAGVDTQYF.

V and J are TRBV6-1 and TRBJ2-1, with 10 bases aligning to TRBD2. Germline CDR1 and CDR2: MNHNS and SASEGT. V was pared by 3 bases and J by 4 bases, with 6 bases of the junction left unmatched. The CDR3 extends over 16 amino acids. CDR3 in amino acids: CASSDPRTSGYNEQFF. The CDR3 nucleotides read TGTGCCAGCAGTGACCCTAGGACTAGCGGTTACAATGAGCAGTTCTTC.

The V gene is TRBV27, the J gene TRBJ2-1; D might be TRBD1 (6 bases). Per germline, CDR1 MNHEY and CDR2 SMNVEV (reference sequence). The germline V and J ends were trimmed by 2 bases and 7 bases, with 9 bases remaining between them. The CDR3 consists of 13 residues. The CDR3 nucleotides read TGTGCCAGCAGTTTAAGGCAGGGGAATGAGCAGTTCTTC. Residues: CASSLRQGNEQFF.

The chain employs TRBV5-1 and TRBJ1-1; 8 nucleotides line up with TRBD1. Trimming took 4 bases from V and 2 from J; bases not matched to a gene: 10. Germline values: CDR1 SGHRS, CDR2 YFSETQ. The CDR3 runs to 16 residues. CDR3 protein: CASSPPLGQGNTEAFF. The CDR3 DNA is TGCGCCAGCAGCCCGCCCCTCGGACAGGGAAACACTGAAGCTTTCTTT.

The J gene is TRBJ1-6, the V gene TRBV5-5; no reliable D call. The germline gives CDR1 SGHKS, CDR2 YYEKEE (reference sequence). The V end lost 2 bases, the J end lost 6 bases, and 9 bases lay between the germline ends. This CDR3 comprises 14 residues. The CDR3 nucleotides are TGTGCCAGCAGCTTCGGGGAACCTAATTCACCCCTCCACTTT. It translates to CASSFGEPNSPLHF.

The chain joins TRBV5-6 to TRBJ1-3, with D unclear. CDR3 length equals 12 residues. The V end was cut by 4 bases, the J end by 4 bases, with 6 bases between. CDR1 and CDR2 from the germline V gene are SGHDT and YYEEEE. The CDR3 here is CASSPGGNTIYF. DNA for the CDR3: TGTGCCAGCAGCCCCGGGGGAAACACCATATATTTT.

The rearrangement uses TRBV29-1 and TRBJ2-3; tentative D call: TRBD1 (6 bases). The CDR3 has 14 residues. V lost 1 base to trimming and J lost 3 bases, with 11 bases between them. Germline CDR1 reads SQVTM; CDR2 reads ANQGSEA. The CDR3 bases are TGCAGCGTTGAAGGTGTGCAGGGGACAGATACGCAGTATTTT. Amino acid sequence: CSVEGVQGTDTQYF.

The chain links TRBV18 to TRBJ2-2; 7 nucleotides match TRBD2. Unmatched junction bases numbered 12, after V lost 3 bases and J lost 5 bases. CDR1 KGHSH and CDR2 LQKENI come from the germline V gene. CDR3 length: 17 amino acids. CDR3 in amino acids: CASSPYRSRGRTGELFF. The CDR3 DNA sequence: TGTGCCAGCTCACCGTATCGATCGCGGGGGAGAACCGGGGAGCTGTTTTTT.

The chain employs TRBV5-5 and TRBJ1-2; 8 bases are a match to TRBD1. In germline, CDR1 is SGHKS, CDR2 YYEKEE (reference sequence). The J segment lost 2 bases and the V segment lost 3 bases, leaving 6 bases of the junction unmatched. This CDR3 contains 15 residues. CDR3 nucleotide sequence: TGTGCCAGCAGCTGGACAAACAGGGGGAACTATGGCTACACCTTC. Residues: CASSWTNRGNYGYTF.

The V and J genes are TRBV16 and TRBJ2-2; D remains unclear. Germline CDR1 KGHSY, CDR2 FQNENV. This CDR3 contains 16 residues. The V end was cut by 1 base, the J end by 3 bases, with 12 bases between. The CDR3 protein is CASSQFRPPDTGELFF. The DNA for the CDR3 is TGTGCCAGCAGCCAATTTCGTCCCCCGGACACCGGGGAGCTGTTTTTT.

DNA for the CDR3: TGCAGTGCTAGTACTCGGAGGGCAGCGAAAAGAAATAGGGAACAGCCCCAGCATTTT. Protein product: CSASTRRAAKRNREQPQHF. This chain links TRBV20-1 with TRBJ1-5; D is unresolved. The CDR3 has 19 amino acids. The germline V gene encodes CDR1 DFQATT and CDR2 SNEGSKA (reference sequence). Trimming stripped 3 bases from V and 7 bases from J, with 31 bases between.